This TCR beta chain was profiled in a study of CD8 T cells in Susac syndrome. The CDR3 extends over 13 amino acids. Between the trimmed V and J ends, which lost 6 bases and 7 bases, there was a span of 13 bases. An amount of RNA that ranged from roughly 0.5 to 1 ug was reverse transcribed with random hexamers. Amplification of TCR beta CDR3 spanned 54 Vbeta and 13 Jbeta via immunoSEQ multiplex PCR. MiXCR was run by TCRdb on the immunoSEQ multiplex PCR reads, yielding one entry per CDR3 protein. In the table there are about 300,000 distinct CDR3 sequences, 70% to 90% of which are singletons. The source material was CD8+ T cells from PBMCs. This clonotype was sampled from a human donor with multiple sclerosis. The chain carries TRBV12-3 or TRBV12-4 and TRBJ1-5; TRBD1 is a possible D gene (6 bases). The CDR3 spells CASSPQGRQPQHF. CDR3 coding DNA: TGTGCCAGCAGCCCCCAGGGGCGCCAGCCCCAGCATTTT.